This entry lists 17 T cell receptor beta chains sequenced from one sample in a study of shared clonotypes between healthy human individuals. Sequencing used immunoSEQ multiplex PCR; TCRdb keeps in-frame clones, though not all of them. The sample comprises around 560,000 clones, roughly 96% of which are singletons, and over 0.095% rests with the top ten. CD45RO-negative CD8 cells positively selected for CCR7 made up the naive population, which excluded terminally differentiated effector memory CD45RA+ cells. The sequencing sample was made of naive CD8+ T cells sorted from blood. Source of these receptors: a woman aged 25 to 45 in good health.

In this sample, this clone turned up once. The CDR3 spells CSVNRGPYEQYF. The CDR3 DNA is TGCAGCGTTAACAGGGGGCCTTACGAGCAGTACTTC. The chain uses TRBV29-1 and TRBJ2-7; 9 positions match TRBD1. V gave up 5 bases and J gave up 4 bases; unmatched junction bases: 3. CDR1 SQVTM and CDR2 ANQGSEA come from the germline V gene. The CDR3 extends over 12 amino acids.

The chain uses TRBV5-1 and TRBJ2-5; D call uncertain. Looked up from germline, CDR1 is SGHRS and CDR2 is YFSETQ. V lost 0 bases to trimming and J lost 5 bases, with 17 bases between them. The CDR3 spans 16 residues. The CDR3 sequence: CASSLGTQLLRETQYF. The CDR3 nucleotides are TGCGCCAGCAGCTTGGGTACCCAGCTACTGAGGGAGACCCAGTACTTC.

This chain joins TRBV27 and TRBJ2-7; D may match TRBD1 or TRBD2 (5 bases each). CDR3 length: 14 amino acids. Trimming took off 7 bases at V and 2 bases at J, with 15 bases between the two ends. The germline CDR1 and CDR2 sequences are MNHEY and SMNVEV (reference sequence). The CDR3 nucleotides are TGTGCCAGCACTTCCGGGACGCCAGCCTACGAGCAGTACTTC. Translating gives CASTSGTPAYEQYF.

The J gene is TRBJ2-7, the V gene TRBV11-2; no reliable D call. The CDR3 length is 16 residues. Between the trimmed V and J ends, which lost 2 bases and 4 bases, there was a span of 18 bases. CDR1 is SGHAT, CDR2 FQNNGV, per germline. CDR3 protein: CASSLNRVPSVYEQYF. In DNA form, the CDR3 reads TGTGCCAGCAGCTTAAACCGAGTGCCCTCGGTATACGAGCAGTACTTC.

CDR3 nucleotides: TGCGCCAGCAGCCAAGAGGGAGGGGCAGGGGTGGATCAGCCCCAGCATTTT. Protein: CASSQEGGAGVDQPQHF. The chain uses TRBV4-1 and TRBJ1-5; D is possibly TRBD1 (6 bases). V was clipped by 0 bases and J by 5 bases, with 17 bases between them. Germline-derived CDR1 and CDR2 are MGHRA and YSYEKL. This CDR3 is 17 amino acids long.

The J gene is TRBJ1-1, the V gene TRBV7-9; 8 bases are a match to TRBD1. The ends lost 3 bases at V and 2 bases at J; junction bases unmatched: 2. CDR3 length equals 14 residues. Germline V gene sequence: CDR1 SEHNR, CDR2 FQNEAQ (reference sequence). Here the CDR3 reads CASSFGQGNTEAFF. In DNA form, the CDR3 reads TGTGCCAGCAGCTTCGGACAGGGAAACACTGAAGCTTTCTTT.

This clone was recorded once. The genes are TRBV7-9 and TRBJ1-1; 8 bases fit TRBD1. CDR3 length: 13 amino acids. Germline CDR1 is SEHNR and CDR2 is FQNEAQ (reference sequence). J gave up 5 bases and V 7 bases, and 6 bases lay outside the gene matches. CDR3 nucleotide sequence: TGTGCCAGCAAGCCAGGGGGCGCGACTGAAGCTTTCTTT. This sequence encodes CASKPGGATEAFF.

V is TRBV25-1 and J is TRBJ1-1; 10 nucleotides align to TRBD1. After removal of 6 bases from V and 0 bases from J, the junction contained 4 bases not matched to a gene. The CDR3 is 15 residues long. Per germline, CDR1 MGHDK and CDR2 SYGVNS. The DNA for the CDR3 is TGTGCCAGCAGGACAGGGGGCGGCCTGAACACTGAAGCTTTCTTT. Translation: CASRTGGGLNTEAFF.

This clone has just a few counts. This chain links TRBV19 with TRBJ1-3; D remains ambiguous. The germline CDR1 and CDR2 sequences are LNHDA and SQIVND (reference sequence). The V gene lost 8 bases and the J gene lost 0 bases, with 2 bases spanning the gap. The CDR3 sequence is 11 residues long. CDR3 region: CASPSGNTIYF. The CDR3 nucleotides are TGTGCCAGTCCCTCTGGAAACACCATATATTTT.

The V and J genes are TRBV29-1 and TRBJ2-5; D may be TRBD1 (5 bases). Trimming removed 3 bases at V and 4 bases at J, with 9 bases between. CDR1 is SQVTM, CDR2 ANQGSEA, per germline. This CDR3 region has 12 residues. This CDR3 is CSVDRRGETQYF. The CDR3 DNA reads TGCAGCGTTGATCGTAGGGGAGAGACCCAGTACTTC.

This clone was detected once. The V gene is TRBV2, the J gene TRBJ2-3; possibly TRBD2 for D (5 bases). Germline CDR1 SNHLY, CDR2 FYNNEI. V was trimmed by 4 bases and J by 0 bases, leaving 5 bases between them. This CDR3 is built from 13 residues. The CDR3 DNA follows: TGTGCCAGCAGTGGGACTAGCACAGATACGCAGTATTTT. It specifies CASSGTSTDTQYF.

This clone was counted a single time. The J gene is TRBJ2-7, the V gene TRBV10-1; the match to TRBD2 covers 7 bases. The CDR3 spans 15 residues. Germline values: CDR1 WNHNN, CDR2 SYGVQD (reference sequence). The J segment lost 1 base and the V segment lost 4 bases, leaving 7 bases of the junction unmatched. The CDR3 nucleotides are TGCGCCAGCAGTGCGAGGACTAGTTCTTCCTACGAGCAGTACTTC. This sequence encodes CASSARTSSSYEQYF.

This sequence joins TRBV28 and TRBJ1-2; D is perhaps TRBD1 (5 bases). Germline V gene lookup returns CDR1 MDHEN and CDR2 SYDVKM. Trimming stripped 5 bases from V and 5 bases from J, with 9 bases between. The CDR3 is 12 amino acids. In DNA form, the CDR3 reads TGTGCCAGCAGTGACGACAGTTATGGCTACACCTTC. The encoded protein is CASSDDSYGYTF.

V is TRBV7-9 and J is TRBJ2-7, with 7 bases identical to TRBD1. Germline CDR1 reads SEHNR; CDR2 reads FQNEAQ (reference sequence). Trimming took 3 bases from V and 1 from J; bases not matched to a gene: 6. CDR3 length equals 15 residues. CDR3 protein: CASSFSPGQSYEQYF. The CDR3 DNA is TGTGCCAGCAGCTTCTCTCCGGGACAGTCCTACGAGCAGTACTTC.

The table lists this clone with a count of one. The V and J genes are TRBV4-1 and TRBJ1-2, with a possible D match to TRBD1 (6 bases). The CDR3 has 15 residues. The germline V and J ends were trimmed by 4 bases and 10 bases, with 22 bases remaining between them. Per the germline V gene, CDR1 is MGHRA and CDR2 is YSYEKL. The CDR3 bases are TGCGCCAGCAGCCTCCTACCTGAGACAGGCCGGGTCTACACCTTC. Protein: CASSLLPETGRVYTF.

V is TRBV23-1 and J is TRBJ2-5, with D perhaps matching TRBD1 (5 bases). TRBV23-1 belongs to the ORF category, with a function that is uncertain. The CDR3 contains 14 residues. V was clipped by 1 base and J by 2 bases, with 8 bases between them. CDR3 bases: TGCGCCAGCAGTCAATGGACAAAACAAGAGACCCAGTACTTC. Translation: CASSQWTKQETQYF.

The rearrangement uses TRBV10-1 and TRBJ2-7; D is unresolved. This CDR3 is built from 14 residues. Trimming shortened V by 0 bases and J by 1 base, and 7 bases separated the two germline ends. Germline assignment: CDR1 WNHNN and CDR2 SYGVQD (reference sequence). CDR3 DNA sequence: TGCGCCAGCAGTGAGTCGTCTATTTCCTACGAGCAGTACTTC. Its protein product is CASSESSISYEQYF.